The 26 T cell receptor beta chains listed next were all sequenced from one sample in a study of response to subunit inactivated influenza vaccine. TCRdb re-derived calls from the RT-PCR reads in MiXCR, one entry per CDR3 protein. The data contain over 450,000 distinct CDR3 sequences, 10% to 15% of them singletons. Sequenced material: PBMCs from blood, taken more than 35 days after vaccination. These receptors all stem from a man aged 45-65 years who received an inactivated influenza vaccine.

There are a few counts of this clonotype. CDR3 sequence: CAISQSRDNQPQHF. In nucleotides, the CDR3 is TGTGCCATCAGTCAATCCAGGGACAATCAGCCCCAGCATTTT. V usage is TRBV10-3 and J usage is TRBJ1-5; D perhaps matches TRBD1 (5 bases). V lost 5 bases to trimming and J lost 3 bases, with 11 bases between them. The length of the CDR3 is 14 residues. Germline V gene data show CDR1 as ENHRY and CDR2 as SYGVKD.

This clonotype was seen repeatedly, ten times or more. The chain links TRBV5-1 to TRBJ2-3; D unresolved. The ends were cut back, 0 bases at V and 5 bases at J, with 7 bases in the middle. Per the germline V gene, CDR1 is SGHRS and CDR2 is YFSETQ. The CDR3 sequence is 13 residues long. Here the CDR3 reads CASSLAGEDTQYF. DNA of the CDR3: TGCGCCAGCAGCTTGGCGGGCGAAGATACGCAGTATTTT.

This clonotype was detected many times. The rearrangement links TRBV6-1 to TRBJ1-2; no clear D. Trimming cost V 6 bases and J 8 bases, with 19 bases left between them. The CDR3 is made up of 14 amino acids. Germline lookup yields CDR1 MNHNS and CDR2 SASEGT. CDR3 residues: CASSTTSNVLGYTF. The CDR3 DNA sequence: TGTGCCAGCAGCACGACTTCAAACGTGCTAGGCTACACCTTC.

The rearrangement joins TRBV10-2 to TRBJ2-3; 8 nucleotides align to TRBD2. The CDR3 is made up of 15 amino acids. Trimming removed 10 bases from V and 5 bases from J; junction bases left unmatched: 14. Germline-derived CDR1 and CDR2 are WSHSY and SAAADI. This chain's CDR3 is CATRQHGGAGDTQYF. In DNA form, the CDR3 reads TGCGCCACCCGTCAACACGGGGGGGCCGGAGATACGCAGTATTTT.

This clonotype was seen a few times. The rearrangement links TRBV20-1 to TRBJ1-2; D uncertain. The length of the CDR3 is 11 residues. V gave up 6 bases and J gave up 2 bases, with 7 bases separating them. In germline, CDR1 is DFQATT, CDR2 SNEGSKA (reference sequence). In nucleotides, the CDR3 is TGCAGTGCGTCAGAAAACTATGGCTACACCTTC. Protein: CSASENYGYTF.

This clonotype has a count of ten or more. The V and J genes are TRBV6-4 and TRBJ2-3; D not certain. CDR1 is MRHNA and CDR2 is SNTAGT in the germline V gene. The CDR3 covers 13 residues. The V and J ends lost 5 bases and 6 bases respectively, with 12 bases between them. CDR3 coding DNA: TGTGCCAGCAGTCTCGGATTTTCGGATACGCAGTATTTT. This translates into CASSLGFSDTQYF.

This clonotype was observed a handful of times. The chain employs TRBV20-1 and TRBJ2-1; tentatively, D is TRBD2 (6 bases). Germline CDR1 DFQATT, CDR2 SNEGSKA (reference sequence). Trimming pared 2 bases from V and 7 bases from J, leaving 15 bases between. The CDR3 is 14 amino acids. In nucleotides, the CDR3 is TGCAGTGCTAGACGTGGGGCGGGGAAAAATGAGCAGTTCTTC. It is translated as CSARRGAGKNEQFF.

As concerns this clonotype: Germline is not matched at one junction end, which may reflect a read error. The chain has TRBV6-2 or TRBV6-3 and TRBJ2-7; D assignment may be TRBD1 or TRBD2 (5 bases each). The germline gives CDR1 MNHEY, CDR2 SVGEGT. The CDR3 spans 17 residues. As DNA, the CDR3 is TGTGCCAGCAGTTACCATGCTGGGCAGGGAGTCTCCTACGGGCAGTACTTC. It codes for CASSYHAGQGVSYGQYF.

J is TRBJ2-4 and V is TRBV24-1; tentatively, D is TRBD2 (5 bases). The CDR3 contains 14 residues. The V end was cut by 8 bases, the J end by 0 bases, with 10 bases between. Per the germline V gene, CDR1 is KGHDR and CDR2 is SFDVKD. CDR3 residues: CATTLGLAKNIQYF. In DNA, the CDR3 is TGTGCCACCACCTTAGGACTAGCCAAAAACATTCAGTACTTC.

CDR3 amino acids: CASSASGWGDSAQHF. CDR3 in DNA: TGTGCCAGCAGCGCCTCAGGATGGGGGGACTCAGCCCAGCATTTT. The chain links TRBV5-8 to TRBJ1-5; TRBD1 might be the D (5 bases). Trimming removed 4 bases from V and 11 bases from J, with 22 bases in between. The CDR3 extends over 15 amino acids. Germline CDR1 reads SGHTS; CDR2 reads YDEGEE.

This clonotype was observed many times. This rearrangement joins TRBV12-3 or TRBV12-4 to TRBJ1-2; 7 bases are shared with TRBD1. Trimming removed 6 bases from V and 8 bases from J; junction bases left unmatched: 6. The CDR3 is made up of 12 amino acids. In DNA form, the CDR3 reads TGTGCCAGCAGCGCCACAGGGGTCGGCTACACCTTC. Protein product: CASSATGVGYTF.

This clonotype appeared a few times. The V and J genes are TRBV5-5 and TRBJ2-6; D remains unclear. The CDR3 contains 16 residues. V lost 3 bases and J 0 bases, leaving 10 bases between the germline ends. Germline V gene sequence: CDR1 SGHKS, CDR2 YYEKEE (reference sequence). The CDR3 spells CASSSDSGSGANVLTF. The CDR3 DNA reads as TGTGCCAGCAGCTCCGACTCCGGCTCTGGGGCCAACGTCCTGACTTTC.

This clonotype was counted a few times. This chain links TRBV20-1 with TRBJ1-6; a possible D gene is TRBD1 (6 bases). Germline CDR1 is DFQATT and CDR2 is SNEGSKA (reference sequence). The CDR3 loop spans 13 amino acids. V shed 1 base and J shed 7 bases, with 8 bases lying between them. This chain's CDR3 is CSARVGTNSPLHF. CDR3 nucleotides: TGCAGTGCTAGAGTCGGGACAAATTCACCCCTCCACTTT.

This clonotype showed up many times. The chain recombines TRBV20-1 with TRBJ2-1, with D perhaps TRBD2 (7 bases). CDR1 and CDR2 from the germline V gene are DFQATT and SNEGSKA (reference sequence). The CDR3 totals 16 residues. The V end lost 6 bases, the J end lost 5 bases, and 23 bases lay between the germline ends. This CDR3 reads CSAAGRGGALNNEQFF. The CDR3 coding sequence is TGCAGTGCCGCGGGAAGGGGGGGAGCACTAAACAATGAGCAGTTCTTC.

This clonotype was found many times. The CDR3, as DNA: TGCGCCAGCAGCTTTCCGGGCGGGAACAATGAGCAGTTCTTC. Translation gives CASSFPGGNNEQFF. This sequence joins TRBV5-1 and TRBJ2-1, with D maybe TRBD2 (6 bases). Between the trimmed V and J ends, which lost 2 bases and 5 bases, there was a span of 11 bases. This CDR3 is 14 amino acids long. CDR1 and CDR2 from the germline V gene are SGHRS and YFSETQ.

In its sample, this clonotype was seen a few times. The genes are TRBV5-1 and TRBJ1-2; weak D call: TRBD1 (5 bases). The CDR3 spans 15 residues. In germline, CDR1 is SGHRS, CDR2 YFSETQ. Trimming took off 7 bases at V and 1 base at J, with 17 bases between the two ends. The CDR3 nucleotides are TGCGCCAGCTCCTTGTCGCCGGGGGGTAACTATGGCTACACCTTC. Its protein is CASSLSPGGNYGYTF.

The V gene is TRBV10-1, the J gene TRBJ2-7; 8 positions agree with TRBD1. Germline CDR1 WNHNN, CDR2 SYGVQD (reference sequence). The V segment lost 9 bases and the J segment 5 bases; nucleotides outside the gene matches: 9. The CDR3 covers 13 residues. The DNA for the CDR3 is TGCGCCAGTGCTAGGACAGGGATGAACGAGCAGTACTTC. Amino acids: CASARTGMNEQYF.

This clonotype was observed a few times. The chain recombines TRBV20-1 with TRBJ2-7, with TRBD2 matching 8 bases. CDR1 and CDR2 (germline): DFQATT, SNEGSKA (reference sequence). The CDR3 runs to 12 residues. V dropped 4 bases and J dropped 2; count of bases not matched to a gene: 1. This chain's CDR3 is CSAKAGAYEQYF. In nucleotides, the CDR3 is TGCAGTGCTAAAGCGGGAGCCTACGAGCAGTACTTC.

This chain connects TRBV30 to TRBJ2-7; D not certain. This CDR3 is 11 amino acids long. The V end was cut by 6 bases, the J end by 2 bases, with 8 bases between. Germline assignment: CDR1 GTSNPN and CDR2 SVGIG (reference sequence). The CDR3 loop reads CACDKPYEQYF. CDR3 coding DNA: TGTGCCTGTGACAAGCCCTACGAGCAGTACTTC.

The J gene is TRBJ1-5, the V gene TRBV11-2, with 8 nucleotides matching TRBD1. Unmatched junction bases numbered 3, after V lost 6 bases and J lost 2 bases. Germline values: CDR1 SGHAT, CDR2 FQNNGV. The CDR3 length is 14 residues. CDR3 DNA sequence: TGTGCCAGCAGAGGGGGACAGGGCAATCAGCCCCAGCATTTT. Protein product: CASRGGQGNQPQHF.

This clonotype came up a few times. This sequence joins TRBV20-1 and TRBJ2-7; 7 nucleotides match TRBD1. Losses at the gene ends were 6 bases for V and 2 bases for J; bases not matched to a gene: 13. The CDR3 has 15 residues. Germline V gene lookup returns CDR1 DFQATT and CDR2 SNEGSKA (reference sequence). The CDR3 DNA sequence: TGCAGTGCCTCTCAGGGGCACACAGGGGCCTACGAGCAGTACTTC. It encodes CSASQGHTGAYEQYF.

The V and J genes are TRBV13 and TRBJ2-3, with TRBD2 matching 12 bases. There are 23 residues in the CDR3. Per germline, CDR1 PRHDT and CDR2 FYEKMQ (reference sequence). Trimming took 5 bases from V and 0 from J; bases not matched to a gene: 24. This chain's CDR3 is CASSDRQGRSGLAGNPSTDTQYF. The CDR3 DNA reads TGTGCCAGCAGCGACAGACAGGGCCGATCGGGACTAGCGGGCAACCCGAGCACAGATACGCAGTATTTT.

This clonotype has ten or more counts. The junction differs from germline at one of its ends, possibly a read error. V is TRBV14 and J is TRBJ2-7; the D is unclear. The CDR3 contains 11 residues. Germline CDR1 is SGHDN and CDR2 is FVKESK. For the CDR3, the DNA is TGTGCCAGCAGCCAATCCTCCGAGCAGTACTTC. Translating gives CASSQSSEQYF.

The table lists this clonotype with a few counts. J is TRBJ2-4 and V is TRBV27; 8 bases are a match to TRBD2. The V and J ends lost 6 bases and 3 bases, in that order; junction bases with no gene match: 10. In germline, CDR1 is MNHEY, CDR2 SMNVEV (reference sequence). The length of the CDR3 is 16 residues. The CDR3, as DNA: TGTGCCAGCAGCTATGGGTCCGGGGGGGTCAAAAACATTCAGTACTTC. It yields the protein CASSYGSGGVKNIQYF.

This clonotype was counted a few times. The genes are TRBV5-1 and TRBJ2-7, with 8 bases lining up with TRBD1. Germline trimming cut 0 bases from V and 4 bases from J; bases unmatched to any gene: 6. This CDR3 comprises 15 residues. Germline V gene sequence: CDR1 SGHRS, CDR2 YFSETQ. CDR3 region: CASSLAPRGQYEQYF. In DNA, the CDR3 is TGCGCCAGCAGCTTGGCTCCCAGGGGGCAATACGAGCAGTACTTC.

This clonotype came up a few times. The V call is TRBV7-2, the J call TRBJ2-2; no firm D call. Germline lookup yields CDR1 SGHTA and CDR2 FQGNSA. Between the trimmed V and J ends, which lost 5 bases and 0 bases, there was a span of 10 bases. The CDR3 loop spans 15 amino acids. The CDR3 is CASSQGRANTGELFF. The CDR3, as DNA: TGTGCCAGCAGCCAAGGTCGGGCGAACACCGGGGAGCTGTTTTTT. The full variable domain, completed using reference TRBV7-2 and TRBJ2-2, is GAGVSQSPSNKVTEKGKDVELRCDPISGHTALYWYRQSLGQGLEFLIYFQGNSAPDKSGLPSDRFSAERTGGSVSTLTIQRTQQEDSAVYLCASSQGRANTGELFFGEGSRLTVL.